The 32 T cell receptor beta chains below were found in one sample sequenced in a study of response to subunit inactivated influenza vaccine. TCRdb re-called the RT-PCR reads with MiXCR, one entry per CDR3 protein. This sample has around 480,000 distinct CDR3 sequences, with around 9.9% found just once. The material sequenced was PBMCs from blood, taken roughly 46 days after vaccination. The receptors stem from a man in his fifties who received an inactivated influenza vaccine.

This clonotype was counted between two and nine times. The chain has TRBV20-1 and TRBJ2-1, with 9 bases identical to TRBD2. This CDR3 has 17 residues. Germline V gene lookup returns CDR1 DFQATT and CDR2 SNEGSKA (reference sequence). The trim removed 6 bases at V and 1 base at J, leaving 13 bases unmatched. CDR3 protein: CSAQGLGREGSYNEQFF. CDR3 DNA sequence: TGCAGTGCACAGGGGCTGGGGCGGGAGGGATCCTACAATGAGCAGTTCTTC.

V and J are TRBV29-1 and TRBJ2-1, with TRBD2 matching over 11 bases. The J segment lost 0 bases and the V segment lost 7 bases, leaving 8 bases of the junction unmatched. The CDR3 sequence is 16 residues long. Germline lookup yields CDR1 SQVTM and CDR2 ANQGSEA. CDR3 coding DNA: TGCAGCGCCGGAACTAGCGGGAGAGCCTCCTACAATGAGCAGTTCTTC. Its protein product is CSAGTSGRASYNEQFF.

This clonotype came up a few times. This chain connects TRBV20-1 to TRBJ2-7, with TRBD2 matching over 7 bases. V dropped 0 bases and J dropped 0; count of bases not matched to a gene: 8. Germline V gene lookup returns CDR1 DFQATT and CDR2 SNEGSKA (reference sequence). The CDR3 has 16 residues. The CDR3 DNA sequence: TGCAGTGCTAGAGAGGAGCGGGGACTCTTCTCCTACGAGCAGTACTTC. Translation: CSAREERGLFSYEQYF.

This clonotype has only a few counts. V usage is TRBV12-3 or TRBV12-4 and J usage is TRBJ2-3, with 10 nucleotides matching TRBD2. This CDR3 contains 15 residues. J was trimmed by 4 bases and V by 3 bases; bases with no gene match: 4. The CDR3: CASSLGSGGADTQYF. As DNA, the CDR3 is TGTGCCAGCAGTTTGGGGAGCGGGGGGGCAGATACGCAGTATTTT.

The chain has TRBV12-3 or TRBV12-4 and TRBJ1-1; D is uncertain. The CDR3 is 13 amino acids. Trimming stripped 3 bases from V and 3 bases from J, with 8 bases between. The CDR3 loop is CASSLAEDTEAFF. DNA of the CDR3: TGTGCCAGCAGTTTGGCCGAGGACACTGAAGCTTTCTTT.

The rearrangement links TRBV20-1 to TRBJ2-3; D is undetermined. This CDR3 is 14 amino acids long. Germline lookup yields CDR1 DFQATT and CDR2 SNEGSKA (reference sequence). The V gene lost 0 bases and the J gene lost 0 bases, with 7 bases spanning the gap. CDR3 residues: CSAREPRSTDTQYF. The CDR3 DNA reads TGCAGTGCTAGAGAACCTCGTAGCACAGATACGCAGTATTTT.

In this sample, this clonotype turned up once. The chain couples TRBV13 to TRBJ2-3, with D possibly TRBD2 on 5 matching bases. Germline CDR1 PRHDT, CDR2 FYEKMQ (reference sequence). The CDR3 has 16 residues. Trimming cost V 5 bases and J 4 bases, with 19 bases left between them. For the CDR3, the DNA is TGTGCCAGCAGCCGAATCGGCGGCGGGTTGGCAGATACGCAGTATTTT. Translation gives CASSRIGGGLADTQYF.

This clonotype has a count of ten or more. This chain connects TRBV3-1 to TRBJ2-5; no reliable D call. This CDR3 spans 12 amino acids. Germline CDR1 and CDR2: LGHDT and YNNKEL (reference sequence). The germline V and J ends were trimmed by 2 bases and 5 bases, with 6 bases remaining between them. CDR3 sequence: CASSQFGETQYF. The DNA of the CDR3 is TGTGCCAGCAGCCAATTTGGGGAGACCCAGTACTTC.

The chain uses TRBV20-1 and TRBJ2-3; D is undetermined. Germline CDR1 reads DFQATT; CDR2 reads SNEGSKA (reference sequence). V was clipped by 2 bases and J by 0 bases, with 9 bases between them. CDR3 length: 14 amino acids. DNA of the CDR3: TGCAGTGCTAGACTGGTGGAAAGCACAGATACGCAGTATTTT. It encodes CSARLVESTDTQYF.

The chain combines TRBV7-2 with TRBJ1-2, with D perhaps matching TRBD1 (5 bases). Trimming cost V 3 bases and J 10 bases, with 15 bases left between them. The CDR3 is 13 residues long. CDR1 and CDR2 (germline): SGHTA, FQGNSA. CDR3 loop: CASSLDIVGDYTF. CDR3 DNA: TGTGCCAGCAGCTTGGATATTGTGGGGGACTACACCTTC.

This clonotype showed up many times. This chain uses TRBV5-1 with TRBJ2-5; no clear D. CDR3 length: 16 amino acids. The germline CDR1 and CDR2 sequences are SGHRS and YFSETQ. The ends were cut back, 3 bases at V and 1 base at J, with 16 bases in the middle. This CDR3 reads CASSSASVLIQETQYF. The CDR3 DNA sequence: TGCGCCAGCAGCTCCGCTAGTGTGCTCATCCAAGAGACCCAGTACTTC.

This clonotype was seen a handful of times. The chain combines TRBV2 with TRBJ2-7; weak D call: TRBD2 (5 bases). The CDR3 is made up of 13 amino acids. V lost 4 bases to trimming and J lost 6 bases, with 13 bases between them. Germline CDR1 is SNHLY and CDR2 is FYNNEI. The CDR3 protein is CASSASGESEQYF. The CDR3 DNA sequence: TGTGCCAGCAGTGCATCTGGGGAGTCCGAGCAGTACTTC. The variable domain in full, with the rest retrieved from reference TRBV2 and TRBJ2-7, is EPEVTQTPSHQVTQMGQEVILRCVPISNHLYFYWYRQILGQKVEFLVSFYNNEISEKSEIFDDQFSVERPDGSNFTLKIRSTKLEDSAMYFCASSASGESEQYFGPGTRLTVT.

This clonotype was seen at least ten times. J is TRBJ1-5 and V is TRBV20-1; a possible D gene is TRBD1 (5 bases). CDR3 length: 13 amino acids. Per germline, CDR1 DFQATT and CDR2 SNEGSKA (reference sequence). The V gene lost 6 bases and the J gene lost 2 bases, with 11 bases spanning the gap. CDR3 DNA sequence: TGCAGTGCAAAACGGGGCGGCAATCAGCCCCAGCATTTT. As protein: CSAKRGGNQPQHF.

Many counts were recorded for this clonotype. This chain links TRBV20-1 with TRBJ2-1, with D perhaps assigned TRBD1 or TRBD2 (5 bases each). The V gene lost 2 bases and the J gene lost 0 bases, with 14 bases spanning the gap. The CDR3 sequence is 16 residues long. CDR1 DFQATT and CDR2 SNEGSKA come from the germline V gene (reference sequence). For the CDR3, the DNA is TGCAGTGCTAGAAAGGGGACGTGGAGCTCCTACAATGAGCAGTTCTTC. Its protein is CSARKGTWSSYNEQFF.

The V call is TRBV11-2, the J call TRBJ1-4, with 10 bases matching TRBD1. Per the germline V gene, CDR1 is SGHAT and CDR2 is FQNNGV. The CDR3 runs to 17 residues. The J segment lost 3 bases and the V segment lost 8 bases, leaving 12 bases of the junction unmatched. The CDR3 sequence: CASSPGQGFWANEKLFF. The CDR3, as DNA: TGTGCCAGCTCCCCGGGACAGGGGTTTTGGGCTAATGAAAAACTGTTTTTT.

This clonotype was observed a few times. This chain joins TRBV12-5 and TRBJ2-2; no clear D gene. Germline CDR1 reads LGHNT; CDR2 reads FRNRAP. The CDR3 covers 13 residues. Trimming removed 5 bases from V and 1 base from J, with 5 bases in between. CDR3 amino acids: CASGRLNTGELFF. CDR3 nucleotide sequence: TGTGCTAGTGGTCGACTGAACACCGGGGAGCTGTTTTTT.

The sample holds many counts of this clonotype. The rearrangement uses TRBV5-6 and TRBJ2-3; D may correspond to TRBD1 or TRBD2 (5 bases each). This CDR3 has 15 residues. V was trimmed by 0 bases and J by 1 base, leaving 9 bases between them. The germline gives CDR1 SGHDT, CDR2 YYEEEE. Here the CDR3 DNA reads TGTGCCAGCAGCTTGGTTCAGGGACGCACAGATACGCAGTATTTT. Protein sequence: CASSLVQGRTDTQYF.

This clonotype was seen only a few times. The chain joins TRBV9 to TRBJ2-5; D possibly corresponds to TRBD2 (5 bases). Trimming pared 1 base from V and 4 bases from J, leaving 17 bases between. This CDR3 region has 16 residues. In germline, CDR1 is SGDLS, CDR2 YYNGEE. The CDR3 region is CASSVNFRERVETQYF. The CDR3 region has the DNA TGTGCCAGCAGCGTAAATTTTCGAGAGAGGGTAGAGACCCAGTACTTC.

The chain recombines TRBV28 with TRBJ2-6, with D maybe TRBD2 (7 bases). Deletions cut 4 bases from V and 0 bases from J, with 22 bases between. The germline gives CDR1 MDHEN, CDR2 SYDVKM. The CDR3 contains 20 residues. The CDR3 DNA sequence: TGTGCCAGCAGTTCCCGAAAGGGTAGGGGGACTAACTCTGGGGCCAACGTCCTGACTTTC. Amino acids: CASSSRKGRGTNSGANVLTF.

This clonotype was seen ten or more times. The V call is TRBV6-2 or TRBV6-3, the J call TRBJ2-3; D gene uncertain. CDR3 length: 13 residues. Deletions cut 6 bases from V and 11 bases from J, with 18 bases between. The V gene's germline CDR1 is MNHEY and CDR2 SVGEGT. The CDR3 nucleotides are TGTGCCAGCAGCTGGAGACTGGCGAGAGGGCAGTATTTT. Translating it yields CASSWRLARGQYF.

V is TRBV5-1 and J is TRBJ2-1, with TRBD1 matching 7 bases. The CDR3 has 13 residues. With V trimmed by 3 bases and J by 7 bases, 4 bases remained unmatched. CDR1 SGHRS and CDR2 YFSETQ come from the germline V gene. The CDR3 nucleotides read TGCGCCAGCAGCTCCGACAGGGCAAATGAGCAGTTCTTC. Residues: CASSSDRANEQFF.

The chain carries TRBV7-2 and TRBJ2-7; D might be TRBD1 or TRBD2, each matching 5 bases. Trimming cost V 5 bases and J 2 bases, with 16 bases left between them. Germline CDR1 is SGHTA and CDR2 is FQGNSA. The CDR3 extends over 15 amino acids. Written as DNA, the CDR3 is TGTGCCAGCAGCCCCCTGGGGCGGGCAACCTACGAGCAGTACTTC. Amino acid sequence: CASSPLGRATYEQYF.

Many counts were recorded for this clonotype. This chain connects TRBV28 to TRBJ2-7, with 11 positions matching TRBD2. The germline CDR1 and CDR2 sequences are MDHEN and SYDVKM. The length of the CDR3 is 16 residues. Trimming took 1 base from V and 4 from J; bases not matched to a gene: 6. CDR3 in amino acids: CASSLSYTSGSYEQYF. The CDR3 DNA follows: TGTGCCAGCAGTTTATCCTATACTAGCGGGAGTTACGAGCAGTACTTC.

The table lists this clonotype with a few counts. The chain carries TRBV20-1 and TRBJ2-1; D gene ambiguous. CDR3 length equals 12 residues. Deletions cut 3 bases from V and 5 bases from J, with 8 bases between. The germline CDR1 and CDR2 sequences are DFQATT and SNEGSKA (reference sequence). The CDR3 protein is CSASYVNNEQFF. The CDR3, as DNA: TGCAGTGCTAGTTACGTTAACAATGAGCAGTTCTTC.

This clonotype was recorded a few times. This rearrangement joins TRBV9 to TRBJ2-3; D might be TRBD1 (6 bases). Germline-derived CDR1 and CDR2 are SGDLS and YYNGEE. Trimming left V 4 bases short and J 2 bases short, with 14 bases between. The CDR3 has 15 amino acids. The CDR3 is CASSSAGQTTDTQYF. For the CDR3, the DNA is TGTGCCAGCAGCAGTGCTGGACAGACCACAGATACGCAGTATTTT.

This clonotype has at least ten counts. The J gene is TRBJ2-5, the V gene TRBV29-1, with D perhaps TRBD1 (5 bases). Germline V gene data show CDR1 as SQVTM and CDR2 as ANQGSEA. The length of the CDR3 is 14 residues. V was clipped by 0 bases and J by 5 bases, with 13 bases between them. The CDR3 spells CSVEDPSGLETQYF. Written as DNA, the CDR3 is TGCAGCGTTGAAGATCCTTCAGGGTTGGAGACCCAGTACTTC.

A few counts support this clonotype. The chain has TRBV25-1 and TRBJ2-3; D remains ambiguous. Germline V CDR1 and CDR2: MGHDK, SYGVNS. Trimming cost V 3 bases and J 2 bases, with 12 bases left between them. CDR3 length equals 15 residues. The CDR3 spells CASSDSRKNTDTQYF. The CDR3 DNA is TGTGCCAGCAGTGATTCCCGGAAGAACACAGATACGCAGTATTTT.

There are a few counts of this clonotype. The rearrangement joins TRBV20-1 to TRBJ1-5, with a tentative D call TRBD1 (6 bases). The CDR3 extends over 12 amino acids. Germline loops: CDR1 DFQATT, CDR2 SNEGSKA (reference sequence). Trimming stripped 6 bases from V and 6 bases from J, with 12 bases between. The CDR3 nucleotides read TGCAGTGCGGGGGGGGCGGCTCAGCCCCAGCATTTT. Translation gives CSAGGAAQPQHF.

This clonotype appeared many times. The chain links TRBV20-1 to TRBJ2-7; D gene uncertain. Germline V gene data show CDR1 as DFQATT and CDR2 as SNEGSKA (reference sequence). The CDR3 has 13 amino acids. V lost 3 bases to trimming and J lost 0 bases, with 9 bases between them. The CDR3 coding sequence is TGCAGTGCTAGTCCTACCTCCTCCTACGAGCAGTACTTC. The encoded protein is CSASPTSSYEQYF.

The chain combines TRBV29-1 with TRBJ2-3, with TRBD2 matching 8 bases. This CDR3 region has 14 residues. V lost 2 bases and J lost 1; bases outside the gene matches: 2. Germline CDR1 and CDR2: SQVTM and ANQGSEA. CDR3 bases: TGCAGCGTTGAACTTAGCGGGGGCACAGATACGCAGTATTTT. The encoded protein is CSVELSGGTDTQYF.

This clonotype has a handful of counts. V gene TRBV4-3 combines with J gene TRBJ1-2; the match to TRBD1 covers 10 bases. CDR1 is LGHNA, CDR2 YSLEER, per germline. CDR3 size: 16 residues. Trimming removed 1 base from V and 0 bases from J; junction bases left unmatched: 2. CDR3 bases: TGCGCCAGCAGCCAAGGACAGGGGGCGGCTAACTATGGCTACACCTTC. The encoded protein is CASSQGQGAANYGYTF.

To note about this clonotype: Given a much more abundant clone one base away, this may be a read error. The CDR3 is CASSLVGFTTDTQSF. CDR3 coding DNA: TGTGCCAGCAGCTTAGTTGGCTTCACCACAGATACGCAGTCTTTT. The chain couples TRBV7-8 to TRBJ2-3; D gene uncertain. The germline CDR1 and CDR2 sequences are SGHVS and FQNEAQ. The CDR3 contains 15 residues.